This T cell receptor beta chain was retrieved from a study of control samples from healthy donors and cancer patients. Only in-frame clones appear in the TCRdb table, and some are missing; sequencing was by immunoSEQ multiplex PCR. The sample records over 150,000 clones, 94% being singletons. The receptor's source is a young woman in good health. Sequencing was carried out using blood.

Here the CDR3 DNA reads TGTGCCAGCAGCTGGGCGGTGGGCAGGGGGGCCTATGGCTACACCTTC. Translation: CASSWAVGRGAYGYTF. The chain joins TRBV7-8 to TRBJ1-2; 7 bases are a match to TRBD1. The V and J ends lost 4 bases and 4 bases, in that order; junction bases with no gene match: 12. The germline V gene encodes CDR1 SGHVS and CDR2 FQNEAQ. The length of the CDR3 is 16 residues.